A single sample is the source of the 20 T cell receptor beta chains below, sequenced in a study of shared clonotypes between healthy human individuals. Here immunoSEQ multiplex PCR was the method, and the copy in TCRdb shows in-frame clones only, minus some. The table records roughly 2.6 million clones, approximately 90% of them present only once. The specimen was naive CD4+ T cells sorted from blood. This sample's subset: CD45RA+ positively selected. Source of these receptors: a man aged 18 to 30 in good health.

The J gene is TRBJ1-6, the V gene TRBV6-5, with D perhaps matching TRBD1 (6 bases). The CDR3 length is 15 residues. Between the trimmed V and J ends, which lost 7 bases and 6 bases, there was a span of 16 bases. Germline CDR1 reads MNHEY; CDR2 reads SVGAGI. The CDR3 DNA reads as TGTGCCAGCACCAGAGGGGGGGCTGGTAATTCACCCCTCCACTTT. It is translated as CASTRGGAGNSPLHF.

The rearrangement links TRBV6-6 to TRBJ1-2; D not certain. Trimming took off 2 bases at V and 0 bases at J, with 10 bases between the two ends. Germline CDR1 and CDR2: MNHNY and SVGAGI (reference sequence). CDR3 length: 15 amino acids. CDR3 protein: CASSYMGGTNYGYTF. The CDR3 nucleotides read TGTGCCAGCAGTTACATGGGTGGTACTAACTATGGCTACACCTTC.

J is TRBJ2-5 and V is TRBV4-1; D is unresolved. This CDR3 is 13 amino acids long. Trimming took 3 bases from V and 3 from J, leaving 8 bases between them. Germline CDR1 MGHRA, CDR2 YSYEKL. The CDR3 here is CASSQALKETQYF. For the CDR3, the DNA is TGCGCCAGCAGCCAGGCTTTAAAAGAGACCCAGTACTTC.

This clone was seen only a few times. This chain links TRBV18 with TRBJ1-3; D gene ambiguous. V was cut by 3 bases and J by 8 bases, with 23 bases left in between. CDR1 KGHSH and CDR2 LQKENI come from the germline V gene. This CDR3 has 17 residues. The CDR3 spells CASSPLPPNGGLDTIYF. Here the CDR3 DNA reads TGTGCCAGCTCACCCCTCCCGCCCAACGGAGGATTAGACACCATATATTTT.

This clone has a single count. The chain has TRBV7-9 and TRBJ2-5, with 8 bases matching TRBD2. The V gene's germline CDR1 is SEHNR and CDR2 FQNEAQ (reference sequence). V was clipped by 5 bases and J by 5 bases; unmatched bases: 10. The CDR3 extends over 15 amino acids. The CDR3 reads CASSRAGDSVETQYF. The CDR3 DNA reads TGTGCCAGCAGCCGAGCGGGAGACTCGGTGGAGACCCAGTACTTC.

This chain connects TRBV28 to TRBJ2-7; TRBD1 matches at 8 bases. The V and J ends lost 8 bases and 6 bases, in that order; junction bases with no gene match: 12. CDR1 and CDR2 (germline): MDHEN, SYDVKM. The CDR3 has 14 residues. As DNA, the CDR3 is TGTGCCAGCCCACCATCCGGGACAGGCGGCGAGCAGTACTTC. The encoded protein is CASPPSGTGGEQYF.

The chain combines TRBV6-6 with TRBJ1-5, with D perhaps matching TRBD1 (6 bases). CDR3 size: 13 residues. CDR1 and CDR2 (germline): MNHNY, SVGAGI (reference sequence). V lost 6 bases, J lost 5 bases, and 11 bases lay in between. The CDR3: CASRGTPYQPQHF. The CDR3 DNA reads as TGTGCCAGCAGAGGGACACCCTATCAGCCCCAGCATTTT.

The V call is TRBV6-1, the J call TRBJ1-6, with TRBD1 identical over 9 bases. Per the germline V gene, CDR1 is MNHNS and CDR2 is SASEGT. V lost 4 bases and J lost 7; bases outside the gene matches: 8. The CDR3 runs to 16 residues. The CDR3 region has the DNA TGTGCCAGCAGTGCCGGGACAGGGATAGGGAATTCACCCCTCCACTTT. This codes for CASSAGTGIGNSPLHF.

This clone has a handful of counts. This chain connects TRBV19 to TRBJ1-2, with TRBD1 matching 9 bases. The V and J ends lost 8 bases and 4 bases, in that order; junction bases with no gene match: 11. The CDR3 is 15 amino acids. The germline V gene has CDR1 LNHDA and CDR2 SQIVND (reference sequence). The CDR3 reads CASVSGTGIGYGYTF. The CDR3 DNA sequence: TGTGCCAGTGTCTCCGGGACAGGGATTGGCTATGGCTACACCTTC.

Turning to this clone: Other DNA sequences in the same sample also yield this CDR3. CDR3 amino acids: CASSPRTGENTEAFF. CDR3 DNA sequence: TGTGCCAGCTCACCACGGACAGGGGAGAACACTGAAGCTTTCTTT. The chain combines TRBV18 with TRBJ1-1, with 9 bases lining up with TRBD1. CDR3 length equals 15 residues. V dropped 1 base and J dropped 1; count of bases not matched to a gene: 1. CDR1 is KGHSH, CDR2 LQKENI, per germline. The full variable domain, with the rest looked up from reference TRBV18 and TRBJ1-1, is NAGVMQNPRHLVRRRGQEARLRCSPMKGHSHVYWYRQLPEEGLKFMVYLQKENIIDESGMPKERFSAEFPKEGPSILRIQQVVRGDSAAYFCASSPRTGENTEAFFGQGTRLTVV.

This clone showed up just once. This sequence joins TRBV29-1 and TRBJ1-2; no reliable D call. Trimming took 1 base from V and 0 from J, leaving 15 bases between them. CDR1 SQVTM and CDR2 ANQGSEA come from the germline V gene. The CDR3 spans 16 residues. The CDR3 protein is CSVEVRLAEANYGYTF. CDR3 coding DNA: TGCAGCGTTGAAGTCAGGCTTGCTGAAGCTAACTATGGCTACACCTTC.

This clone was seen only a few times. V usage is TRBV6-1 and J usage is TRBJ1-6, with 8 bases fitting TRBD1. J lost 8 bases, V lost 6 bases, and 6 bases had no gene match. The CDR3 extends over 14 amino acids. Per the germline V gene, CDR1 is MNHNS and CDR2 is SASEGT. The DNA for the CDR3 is TGTGCCAGCAGCCGACAGGGGAAAGATTCACCCCTCCACTTT. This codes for CASSRQGKDSPLHF.

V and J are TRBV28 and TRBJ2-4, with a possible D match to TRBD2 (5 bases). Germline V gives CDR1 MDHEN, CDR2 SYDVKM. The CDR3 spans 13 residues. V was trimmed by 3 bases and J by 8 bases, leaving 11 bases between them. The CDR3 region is CASSFFGVHIQYF. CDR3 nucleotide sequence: TGTGCCAGCAGTTTTTTCGGGGTTCACATTCAGTACTTC.

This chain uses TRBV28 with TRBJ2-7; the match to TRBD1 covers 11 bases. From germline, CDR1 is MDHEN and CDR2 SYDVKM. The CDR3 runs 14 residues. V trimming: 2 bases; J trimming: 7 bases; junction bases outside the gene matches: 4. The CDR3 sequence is CASSLGQGAIEQYF. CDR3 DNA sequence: TGTGCCAGCAGTTTAGGACAGGGGGCGATAGAGCAGTACTTC. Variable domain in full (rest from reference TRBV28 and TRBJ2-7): DVKVTQSSRYLVKRTGEKVFLECVQDMDHENMFWYRQDPGLGLRLIYFSYDVKMKEKGDIPEGYSVSREKKERFSLILESASTNQTSMYLCASSLGQGAIEQYFGPGTRLTVT.

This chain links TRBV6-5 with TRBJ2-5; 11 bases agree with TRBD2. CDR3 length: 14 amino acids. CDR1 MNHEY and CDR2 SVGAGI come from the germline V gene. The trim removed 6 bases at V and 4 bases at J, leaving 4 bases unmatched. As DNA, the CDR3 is TGTGCCAGCAGATCTAGCGGGGGGAGAGAGACCCAGTACTTC. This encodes CASRSSGGRETQYF.

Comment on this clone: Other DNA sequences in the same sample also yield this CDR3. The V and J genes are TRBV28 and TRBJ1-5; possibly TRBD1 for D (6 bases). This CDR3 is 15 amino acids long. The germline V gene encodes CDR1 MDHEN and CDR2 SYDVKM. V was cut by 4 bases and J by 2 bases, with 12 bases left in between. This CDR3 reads CASSSGQFGNQPQHF. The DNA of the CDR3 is TGTGCCAGCAGTTCCGGACAGTTCGGCAATCAGCCCCAGCATTTT. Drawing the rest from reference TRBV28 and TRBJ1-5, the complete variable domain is DVKVTQSSRYLVKRTGEKVFLECVQDMDHENMFWYRQDPGLGLRLIYFSYDVKMKEKGDIPEGYSVSREKKERFSLILESASTNQTSMYLCASSSGQFGNQPQHFGDGTRLSIL.

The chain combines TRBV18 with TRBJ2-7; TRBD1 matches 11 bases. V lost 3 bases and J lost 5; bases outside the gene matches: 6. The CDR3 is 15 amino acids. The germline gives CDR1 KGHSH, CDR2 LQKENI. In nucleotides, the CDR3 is TGTGCCAGCTCACCCGGGACAGGGGGTACAGACGAGCAGTACTTC. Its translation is CASSPGTGGTDEQYF.

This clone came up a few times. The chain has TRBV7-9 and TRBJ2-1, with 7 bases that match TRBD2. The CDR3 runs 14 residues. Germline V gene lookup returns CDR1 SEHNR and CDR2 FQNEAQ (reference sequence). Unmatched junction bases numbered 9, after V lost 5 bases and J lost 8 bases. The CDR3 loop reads CASSTIAGEDEQFF. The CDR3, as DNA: TGTGCCAGCAGCACTATAGCGGGTGAGGATGAGCAGTTCTTC.

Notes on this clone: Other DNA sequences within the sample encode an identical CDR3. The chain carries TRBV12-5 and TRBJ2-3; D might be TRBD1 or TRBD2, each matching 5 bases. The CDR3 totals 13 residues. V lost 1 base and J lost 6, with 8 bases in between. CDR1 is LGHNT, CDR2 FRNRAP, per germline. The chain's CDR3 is CASGLGGTDTQYF. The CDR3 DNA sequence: TGTGCTAGTGGTTTGGGGGGGACGGATACGCAGTATTTT. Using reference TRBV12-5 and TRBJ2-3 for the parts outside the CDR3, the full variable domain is DARVTQTPRHKVTEMGQEVTMRCQPILGHNTVFWYRQTMMQGLELLAYFRNRAPLDDSGMPKDRFSAEMPDATLATLKIQPSEPRDSAVYFCASGLGGTDTQYFGPGTRLTVL.

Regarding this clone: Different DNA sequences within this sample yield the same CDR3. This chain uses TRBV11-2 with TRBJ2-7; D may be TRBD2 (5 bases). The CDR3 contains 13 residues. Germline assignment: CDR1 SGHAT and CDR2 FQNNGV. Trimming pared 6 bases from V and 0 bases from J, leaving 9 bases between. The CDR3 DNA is TGTGCCAGCAGTTCTACTAGCTCCTACGAGCAGTACTTC. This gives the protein CASSSTSSYEQYF.